Listed here are 3 T cell receptor beta chains from one sample, sequenced in a study of shared clonotypes between healthy human individuals. This table comes from immunoSEQ multiplex PCR, and its TCRdb copy is limited to in-frame clones, with some not included. This table has 640,000 or so clones, about 78% appearing once. The sample taken for sequencing was memory CD4+ T cells sorted from blood. Subset here: CD45RA-negative fraction. All receptors come from a woman in her twenties or thirties in good health.

The chain has TRBV19 and TRBJ2-7, with TRBD2 matching 7 bases. The CDR3 sequence is 17 residues long. Unmatched junction bases numbered 13, after V lost 5 bases and J lost 0 bases. Germline V lookup: CDR1 LNHDA, CDR2 SQIVND (reference sequence). CDR3 in amino acids: CASSEFLDASGSYEQYF. The DNA of the CDR3 is TGTGCCAGTAGTGAATTTTTGGATGCTAGCGGCTCCTACGAGCAGTACTTC.

This clone was recorded once. This sequence joins TRBV29-1 and TRBJ1-1, with 8 bases identical to TRBD1. The J segment lost 2 bases and the V segment lost 0 bases, leaving 5 bases of the junction unmatched. The length of the CDR3 is 15 residues. CDR1 and CDR2 (germline): SQVTM, ANQGSEA. CDR3 nucleotide sequence: TGCAGCGTTGAAGATCTAGGACAGGGTAACACTGAAGCTTTCTTT. Translation gives CSVEDLGQGNTEAFF.

This chain joins TRBV6-6 and TRBJ2-7; 9 bases map to TRBD1. Germline V gene data show CDR1 as MNHNY and CDR2 as SVGAGI (reference sequence). The V gene end was trimmed by 5 bases and the J gene end by 6 bases; junction bases not matched to a gene: 11. The CDR3 covers 15 residues. CDR3 DNA: TGTGCCAGCAGTCCAGACCGGGACAGGGTGGCCGAGCAGTACTTC. Translating it yields CASSPDRDRVAEQYF.